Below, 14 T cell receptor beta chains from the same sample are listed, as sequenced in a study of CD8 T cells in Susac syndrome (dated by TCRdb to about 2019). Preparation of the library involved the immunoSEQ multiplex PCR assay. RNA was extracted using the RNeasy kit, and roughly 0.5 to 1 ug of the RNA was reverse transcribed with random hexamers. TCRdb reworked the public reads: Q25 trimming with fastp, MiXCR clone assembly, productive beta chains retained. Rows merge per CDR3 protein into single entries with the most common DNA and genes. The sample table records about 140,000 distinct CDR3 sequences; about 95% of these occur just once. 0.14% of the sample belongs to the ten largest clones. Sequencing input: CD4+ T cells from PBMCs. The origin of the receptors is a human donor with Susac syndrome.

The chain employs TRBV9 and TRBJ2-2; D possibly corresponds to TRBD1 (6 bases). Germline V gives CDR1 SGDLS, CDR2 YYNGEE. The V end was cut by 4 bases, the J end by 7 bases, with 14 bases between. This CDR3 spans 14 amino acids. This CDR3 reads CASSMTGTGGELFF. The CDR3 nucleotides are TGTGCCAGCAGCATGACAGGTACCGGCGGGGAGCTGTTTTTT.

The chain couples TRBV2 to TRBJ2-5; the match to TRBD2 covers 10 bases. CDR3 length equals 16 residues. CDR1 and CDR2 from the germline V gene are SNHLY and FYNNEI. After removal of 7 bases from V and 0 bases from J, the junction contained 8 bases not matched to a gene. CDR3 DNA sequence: TGTGCCAGCACCTTTTCACTAGCGGGGAACCAAGAGACCCAGTACTTC. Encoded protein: CASTFSLAGNQETQYF.

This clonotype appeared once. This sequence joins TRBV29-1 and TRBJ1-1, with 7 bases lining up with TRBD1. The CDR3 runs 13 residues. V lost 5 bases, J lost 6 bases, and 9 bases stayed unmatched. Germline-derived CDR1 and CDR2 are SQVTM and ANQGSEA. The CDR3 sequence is CSVKQGIEAEAFF. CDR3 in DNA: TGCAGCGTTAAACAGGGGATCGAGGCTGAAGCTTTCTTT.

The CDR3 sequence is CASSPQRRYSYNEQFF. The CDR3 region has the DNA TGTGCCAGCTCACCACAGCGGAGGTACTCCTACAATGAGCAGTTCTTC. The chain carries TRBV18 and TRBJ2-1; TRBD2 might be the D (5 bases). Germline assignment: CDR1 KGHSH and CDR2 LQKENI. There are 16 residues in the CDR3. Trimming took 1 base from V and 0 from J, leaving 10 bases between them.

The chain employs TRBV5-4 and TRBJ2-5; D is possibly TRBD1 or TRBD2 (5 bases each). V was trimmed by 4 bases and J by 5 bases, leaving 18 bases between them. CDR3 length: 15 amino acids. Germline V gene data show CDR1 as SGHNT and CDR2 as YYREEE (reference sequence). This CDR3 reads CASSREGRGWETQYF. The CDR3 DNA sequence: TGTGCCAGCAGCCGCGAGGGGAGAGGATGGGAGACCCAGTACTTC.

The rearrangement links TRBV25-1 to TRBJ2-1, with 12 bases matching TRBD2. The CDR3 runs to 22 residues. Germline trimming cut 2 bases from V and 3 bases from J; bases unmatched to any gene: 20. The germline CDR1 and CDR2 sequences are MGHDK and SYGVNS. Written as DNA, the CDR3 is TGTGCCAGCAGTGAAAGTAGTCCCACCCGGACTAGCGGGGCTTTTAACTACAATGAGCAGTTCTTC. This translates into CASSESSPTRTSGAFNYNEQFF.

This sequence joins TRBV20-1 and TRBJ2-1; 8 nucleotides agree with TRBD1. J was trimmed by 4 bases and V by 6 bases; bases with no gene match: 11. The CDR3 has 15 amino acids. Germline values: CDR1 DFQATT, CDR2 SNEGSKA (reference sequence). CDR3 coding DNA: TGCAGTGCCTCAGGGGGCAGCGGGCCGTACAATGAGCAGTTCTTC. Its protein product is CSASGGSGPYNEQFF.

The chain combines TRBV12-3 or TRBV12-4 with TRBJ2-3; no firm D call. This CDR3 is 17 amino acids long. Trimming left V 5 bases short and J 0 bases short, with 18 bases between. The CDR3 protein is CASSPYSRSGSTDTQYF. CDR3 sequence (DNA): TGTGCCAGCAGTCCGTACAGCCGGTCCGGGAGCACAGATACGCAGTATTTT.

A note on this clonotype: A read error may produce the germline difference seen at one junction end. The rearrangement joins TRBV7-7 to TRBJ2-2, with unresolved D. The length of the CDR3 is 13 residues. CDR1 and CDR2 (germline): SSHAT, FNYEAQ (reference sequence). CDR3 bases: TGTGCTAGCAGCTTGGGCCGCACCGGGGAGCTGTTTTTT. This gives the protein CASSLGRTGELFF.

The DNA of the CDR3 is TGCAGTGCTTGGGACAGGCACAGGGAGACCCAGTACTTC. Its protein is CSAWDRHRETQYF. The chain uses TRBV20-1 and TRBJ2-5; 8 bases fit TRBD1. The ends lost 5 bases at V and 5 bases at J; junction bases unmatched: 7. Germline CDR1 DFQATT, CDR2 SNEGSKA (reference sequence). This CDR3 comprises 13 residues.

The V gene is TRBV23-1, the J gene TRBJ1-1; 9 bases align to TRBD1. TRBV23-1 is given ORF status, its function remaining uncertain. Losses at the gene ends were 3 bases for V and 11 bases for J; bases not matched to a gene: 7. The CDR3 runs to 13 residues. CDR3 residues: CASSQARDREAFF. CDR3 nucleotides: TGCGCCAGCAGTCAGGCCCGGGACAGGGAGGCTTTCTTT.

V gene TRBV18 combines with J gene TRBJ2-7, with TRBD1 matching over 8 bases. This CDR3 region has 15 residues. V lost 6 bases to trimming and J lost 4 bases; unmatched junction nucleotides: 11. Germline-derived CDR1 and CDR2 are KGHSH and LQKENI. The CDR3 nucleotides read TGTGCCAGCTCCCTTGCAGGGACAGGCGGTTACGAGCAGTACTTC. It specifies CASSLAGTGGYEQYF.

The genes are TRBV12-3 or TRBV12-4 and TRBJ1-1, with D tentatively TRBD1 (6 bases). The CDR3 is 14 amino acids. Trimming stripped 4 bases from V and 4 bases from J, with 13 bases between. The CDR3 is CASSSIGGGTEAFF. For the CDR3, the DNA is TGTGCCAGCAGTTCCATTGGAGGGGGCACTGAAGCTTTCTTT.

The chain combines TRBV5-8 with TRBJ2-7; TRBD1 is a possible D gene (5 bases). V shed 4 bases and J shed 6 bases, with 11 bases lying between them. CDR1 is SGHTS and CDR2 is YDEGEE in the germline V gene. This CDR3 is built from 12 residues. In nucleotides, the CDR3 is TGTGCCAGCAGCCGCACAGGTTCCGAGCAGTACTTC. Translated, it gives CASSRTGSEQYF.